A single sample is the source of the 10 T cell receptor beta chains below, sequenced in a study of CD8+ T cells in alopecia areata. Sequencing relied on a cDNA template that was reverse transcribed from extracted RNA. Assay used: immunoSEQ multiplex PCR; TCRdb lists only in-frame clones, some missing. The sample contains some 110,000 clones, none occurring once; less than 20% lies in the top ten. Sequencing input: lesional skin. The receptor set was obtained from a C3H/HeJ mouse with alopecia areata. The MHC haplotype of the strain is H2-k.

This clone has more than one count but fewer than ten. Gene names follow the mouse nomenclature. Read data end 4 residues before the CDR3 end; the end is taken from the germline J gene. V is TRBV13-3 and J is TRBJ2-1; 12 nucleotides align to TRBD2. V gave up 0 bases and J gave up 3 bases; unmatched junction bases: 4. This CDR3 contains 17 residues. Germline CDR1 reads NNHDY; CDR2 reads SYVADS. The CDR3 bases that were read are TGTGCCAGCAGTGATGTGACTGGGGGGGCGCCCTATGCT. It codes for CASSDVTGGAPYA. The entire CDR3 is CASSDVTGGAPYAEQFF.

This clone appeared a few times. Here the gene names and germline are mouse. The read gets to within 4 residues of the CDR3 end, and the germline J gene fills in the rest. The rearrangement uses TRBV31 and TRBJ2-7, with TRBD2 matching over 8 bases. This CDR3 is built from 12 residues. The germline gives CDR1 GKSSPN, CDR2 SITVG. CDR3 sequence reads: CAWSPLGDEQYF. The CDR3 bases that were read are TGTGCCTGGAGTCCACTGGGGGAT.

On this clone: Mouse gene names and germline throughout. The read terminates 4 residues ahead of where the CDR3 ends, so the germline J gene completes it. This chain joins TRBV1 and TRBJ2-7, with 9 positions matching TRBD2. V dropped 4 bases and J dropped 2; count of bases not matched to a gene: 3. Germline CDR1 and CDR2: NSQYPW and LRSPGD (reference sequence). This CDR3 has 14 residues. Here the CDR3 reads CTCSGRDWAYEQYF. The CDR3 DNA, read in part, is TGCACCTGCAGTGGACGGGACTGGGCCTAT.

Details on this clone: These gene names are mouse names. Incomplete CDR3 DNA: TGTGCCAGCGGGGGGCAATAT. This gives the protein CASGGQY. The CDR3 reads in full as CASGGQYEQYF. This chain links TRBV19 with TRBJ2-7; TRBD2 might be the D (7 bases). With the read ending 4 residues before the CDR3 end, the germline J gene is used to fill in that end. The CDR3 is made up of 11 amino acids. Germline loops: CDR1 FNHDT, CDR2 SITEND (reference sequence).

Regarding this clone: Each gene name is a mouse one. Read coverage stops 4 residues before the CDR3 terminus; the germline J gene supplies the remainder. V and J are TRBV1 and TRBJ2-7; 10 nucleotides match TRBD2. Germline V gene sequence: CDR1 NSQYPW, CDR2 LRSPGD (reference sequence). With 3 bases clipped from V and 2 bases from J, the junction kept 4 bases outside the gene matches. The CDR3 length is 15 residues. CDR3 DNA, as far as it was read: TGCACCTGCAGTGCGGATACTGGGGGGGCCTAT. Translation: CTCSADTGGAY. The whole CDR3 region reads CTCSADTGGAYEQYF.

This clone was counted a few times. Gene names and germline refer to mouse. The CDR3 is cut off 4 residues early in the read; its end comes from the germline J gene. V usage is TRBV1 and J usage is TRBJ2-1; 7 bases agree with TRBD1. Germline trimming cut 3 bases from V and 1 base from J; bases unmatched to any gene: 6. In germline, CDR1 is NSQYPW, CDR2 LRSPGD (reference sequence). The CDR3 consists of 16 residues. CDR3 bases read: TGCACCTGCAGTGCCTACAGGGGCCCAAACTATGCT. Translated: CTCSAYRGPNYA. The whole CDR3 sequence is CTCSAYRGPNYAEQFF. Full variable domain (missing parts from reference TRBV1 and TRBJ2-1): VTLLEQNPRWRLVPRGQAVNLRCILKNSQYPWMSWYQQDLQKQLQWLFTLRSPGDKEVKSLPGADYLATRVTDTELRLQVANMSQGRTLYCTCSAYRGPNYAEQFFGPGTRLTVL.

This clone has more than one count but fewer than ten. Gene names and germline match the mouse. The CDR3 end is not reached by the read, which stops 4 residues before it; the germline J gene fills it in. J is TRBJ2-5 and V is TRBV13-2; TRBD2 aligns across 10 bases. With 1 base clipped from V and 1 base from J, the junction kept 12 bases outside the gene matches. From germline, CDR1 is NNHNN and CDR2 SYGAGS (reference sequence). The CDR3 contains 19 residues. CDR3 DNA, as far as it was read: TGTGCCAGCGGTGATAGGCTGGGGGGGCGAGGGAGGGACCAAGAC. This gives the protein CASGDRLGGRGRDQD. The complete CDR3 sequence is CASGDRLGGRGRDQDTQYF.

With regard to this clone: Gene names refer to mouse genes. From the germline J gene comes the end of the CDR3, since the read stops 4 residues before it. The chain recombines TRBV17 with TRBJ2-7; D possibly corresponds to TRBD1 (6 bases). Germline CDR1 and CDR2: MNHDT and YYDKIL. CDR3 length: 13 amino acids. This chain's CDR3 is CASSINQGYEQYF. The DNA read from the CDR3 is TGTGCTAGCAGTATCAATCAGGGGTAT. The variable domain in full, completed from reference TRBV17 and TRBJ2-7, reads DTTVKQNPRYKLARVGKPVNLICSQTMNHDTMYWYQKKPNQAPKLLLFYYDKILNREADTFEKFQSSRPNNSFCSLYIGSAGLEYSAMYLCASSINQGYEQYFGPGTRLTVL.

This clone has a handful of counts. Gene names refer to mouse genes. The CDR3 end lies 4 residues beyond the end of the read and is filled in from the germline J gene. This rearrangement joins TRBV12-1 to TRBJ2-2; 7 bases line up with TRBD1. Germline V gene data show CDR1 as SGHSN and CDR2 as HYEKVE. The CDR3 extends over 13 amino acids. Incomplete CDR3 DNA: TGTGCCAGCTCTCAAGGGACAGCGGGG. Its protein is CASSQGTAG. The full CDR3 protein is CASSQGTAGQLYF.

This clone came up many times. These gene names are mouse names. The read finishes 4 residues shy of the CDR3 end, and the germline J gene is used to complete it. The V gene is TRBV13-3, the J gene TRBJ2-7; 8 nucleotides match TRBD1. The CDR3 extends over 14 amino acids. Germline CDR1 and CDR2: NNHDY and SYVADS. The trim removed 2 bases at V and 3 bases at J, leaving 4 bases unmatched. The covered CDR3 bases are TGTGCCAGCAGTGACCGGACAGGGCTCTAT. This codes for CASSDRTGLY. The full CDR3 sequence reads CASSDRTGLYEQYF.